The clone carrying this T cell receptor beta chain was counted only a few times. What it binds is unknown. The entry originates in a study of shared clonotypes between healthy human individuals. Points from the study as a whole: Among donors, sharing of clonotypes was expected to be affected by sequencing depth.

The assay was run at deep level. Profiling relied on immunoSEQ multiplex PCR, and the TCRdb table lists in-frame clones only, not all of them. In the table there are about 680,000 clones, around 74% of which are singletons. The germline gives CDR1 MDHEN, CDR2 SYDVKM. Trimming shortened V by 6 bases and J by 8 bases, and 16 bases separated the two germline ends. This CDR3 spans 14 amino acids. V usage is TRBV28 and J usage is TRBJ1-4, with no clear D. What was sequenced was memory CD4+ T cells sorted from blood. Subset in this sample: CD45RA-negative fraction. The sequence derives from a young woman in good health. CDR3 loop: CASSTPGWSEKLFF. The DNA of the CDR3 is TGTGCCAGCAGCACCCCGGGGTGGTCGGAAAAACTGTTTTTT.